A selection of T cell receptor beta chains follows, all from one sample in a study of T cells in Graves' hyperthyroidism and ophthalmopathy. Via MiXCR, TCRdb re-called the multiplex PCR reads, giving one row per CDR3 protein. The sample contains around 520,000 distinct CDR3 sequences, approximately 15% of which appear only once. The sample comprised blood. Source of these receptors: a woman between 18 and 29 years old with Graves' hyperthyroidism. The CDR3 runs from the conserved cysteine through the conserved F or W. D genes are given only for firm matches. Only part of the rows carry a size: once, few, many, or a class if the clone is expanded.

v_call,j_call,d_call,clone_size,cdr3_nt,cdr3_aa
TRBV3-1,TRBJ2-7,.,many,TGTGCCAGCAGCCAAGGGGCCCTAGGGTCCTACGAGCAGTACTTC,CASSQGALGSYEQYF
TRBV20-1,TRBJ1-5,.,many,TGCAGTGCTATGTATCAGGGAGCCAATCAGCCCCAGCATTTT,CSAMYQGANQPQHF
TRBV9,TRBJ1-2,TRBD1,many,TGTGCCAGCAGCGGAACACACCGGGACAGCAACTATGGCTACACCTTC,CASSGTHRDSNYGYTF
TRBV11-3,TRBJ2-3,TRBD2,.,TGTGCCAGCAGCCCCAGAAAAGGACTAGCGGGGAGCACAGATACGCAGTATTTT,CASSPRKGLAGSTDTQYF
TRBV18,TRBJ2-7,.,many,TGTGCCAGCTCGTTCACCCCACAGGGCTACGAGCAGTACTTC,CASSFTPQGYEQYF
TRBV6-1,TRBJ2-2,TRBD2,few,TGTGCCAGCAGTGAAAGTCTCTTTGCGGGAGGGGTCACCGGGGAGCTGTTTTTT,CASSESLFAGGVTGELFF
TRBV28,TRBJ2-7,.,many,TGTGCCAGTCGGAGGGGGACTTACGAGCAGTACTTC,CASRRGTYEQYF
TRBV20-1,TRBJ2-2,.,.,TGCAGTGCCCGGGCCCCCGAGGACCCGAACACCGGGGAGCTGTTTTTT,CSARAPEDPNTGELFF
TRBV29-1,TRBJ2-7,TRBD1,many,TGCAGCGGCCGGGACAGTCTCTACGAGCAGTACTTC,CSGRDSLYEQYF
TRBV10-3,TRBJ2-1,TRBD2,.,TGTGCCAGCACTTCCTGGGGACTAGCGGGAGACTCCTACAATGAGCAGTTCTTC,CASTSWGLAGDSYNEQFF
TRBV24-1,TRBJ1-2,.,few,TGTGCCACCAGTGACGGCAGGGGCTACACCTTC,CATSDGRGYTF
TRBV4-1,TRBJ2-1,TRBD2,few,TGCGCCAGCAGCCCACGACCCACTAGACTAGCGGGACGAAATGAGCAGTTCTTC,CASSPRPTRLAGRNEQFF
TRBV11-3,TRBJ2-3,TRBD2,many,TGTGCCAGCAGCCCAGGACTAGCTGATACTAGCACAGATACGCAGTATTTT,CASSPGLADTSTDTQYF
TRBV6-2/TRBV6-3,TRBJ1-5,.,many,TGTGCCAGCACCTCACCAGGATTCAATCAGCCCCAGCATTTT,CASTSPGFNQPQHF
TRBV4-1,TRBJ1-2,.,few,TGCGCCAGCAGCCAGGGTGAGCAGTCAGGCCTAGGGGGTTATGGCTACACCTTC,CASSQGEQSGLGGYGYTF
TRBV24-1,TRBJ2-3,.,few,TGTGCCACCAGTGCTGGTGGGAGCACAGATACGCAGTATTTT,CATSAGGSTDTQYF
TRBV10-3,TRBJ2-7,.,many,TGTGCCATCCATAGCGACGCCCCCTACGAGCAGTACTTC,CAIHSDAPYEQYF
TRBV9,TRBJ1-1,.,few,TGTGCCAGCAGCGTAGAGGGGGGGGCTGAAGCTTTCTTT,CASSVEGGAEAFF
TRBV12-5,TRBJ1-5,TRBD1,many,TGTGCTAGTGGTCACCGGGACAGGGGGCCTCAGCCCCAGCATTTT,CASGHRDRGPQPQHF
TRBV4-1,TRBJ2-1,.,few,TGCGCCAGCAGCCAAGTGGGAACTAGCTCCTACAATGAGCAGTTCTTC,CASSQVGTSSYNEQFF
TRBV12-3/TRBV12-4,TRBJ2-3,.,many,TGTGCCAGCAGCTCCGTGGGAGATACGCAGTATTTT,CASSSVGDTQYF
TRBV19,TRBJ2-2,TRBD2,.,TGTGCCAGTAGTATTTTTGGCGGGAGGAGAACCGGGGAGCTGTTTTTT,CASSIFGGRRTGELFF
TRBV4-2,TRBJ1-3,TRBD1,.,TGTGCCAGCAGCCAGGAGGACAGGTCTGGAAACACCATATATTTT,CASSQEDRSGNTIYF
TRBV20-1,TRBJ2-7,.,many,TGCAGTGCTAGCCCGGGACTCCCCGTAGACGAGCAGTACTTC,CSASPGLPVDEQYF
TRBV10-2,TRBJ1-3,.,few,TGCGCCAGCTTTCTGAGCTCTGGAAACACCATATATTTT,CASFLSSGNTIYF
TRBV5-1,TRBJ1-1,.,.,TGCGCCAGCAGCTTGGTAGGACAGCAGGCTGAAGCTTTCTTT,CASSLVGQQAEAFF
TRBV10-3,TRBJ2-7,.,many,TGTGCCTCCTCCGTAAGGGAAGCTAACCGCTACGAGCAGTACTTC,CASSVREANRYEQYF
TRBV5-1,TRBJ2-7,.,many,TGCGCCAGCAGCTTGGGTCGGAACGAGCAGTACTTC,CASSLGRNEQYF
TRBV15,TRBJ2-3,TRBD2,few,TGTGCCACCAGCAGAGATCGTCTAGCGGTAAACACAGATACGCAGTATTTT,CATSRDRLAVNTDTQYF
TRBV6-5,TRBJ2-6,.,.,TGTGCCAGCAGTTACTCCGCAGGGTTAATCTCTGGGGCCAACGTCCTGACTTTC,CASSYSAGLISGANVLTF
TRBV11-2,TRBJ2-2,TRBD2,many,TGTGCCAGCAGTCCCAGGGCGGGAGGCTGGACCGGGGAGCTGTTTTTT,CASSPRAGGWTGELFF
TRBV29-1,TRBJ2-1,.,many,TGCAGCGTTGCTATACGCCACAATGAGCAGTTCTTC,CSVAIRHNEQFF
TRBV30,TRBJ1-1,.,many,TGTGCCTGGAGCACTTTTACTGAAGCTTTCTTT,CAWSTFTEAFF
TRBV30,TRBJ1-2,.,many,TGTGCCTGGAGTCCCAGTGGGGCGGTCAACTATGGCTACACCTTC,CAWSPSGAVNYGYTF
TRBV20-1,TRBJ2-5,.,.,TGCAGTGCCAGGCCCCTAGCCGGGCACCAAGAGACCCAGTACTTC,CSARPLAGHQETQYF
TRBV20-1,TRBJ2-2,.,.,TGCAGTGCTAGAGTTCAAAGATCCGGGGAGCTGTTTTTT,CSARVQRSGELFF
TRBV18,TRBJ2-3,.,many,TGTGCCAGCTCACCACCGAGAATCTCTTTTGGCGCAGATACGCAGTATTTT,CASSPPRISFGADTQYF
TRBV5-5,TRBJ2-3,.,.,TGTGCCAGCAGCGCGGTGGGGGTCGCAGATACGCAGTATTTT,CASSAVGVADTQYF
TRBV6-1,TRBJ2-2,TRBD1,few,TGTGCCAGCAGTTCCGGGACAGGGGTCGGGGAGCTGTTTTTT,CASSSGTGVGELFF
TRBV7-9,TRBJ2-1,.,many,TGTGCCACCGGAGAGCTAGCGAGCAATGAGCAGTTCTTC,CATGELASNEQFF
TRBV7-9,TRBJ1-4,TRBD1,.,TGTGCCAGCAGCGCTGGGACAGGGGCGGTGGCTAATGAAAAACTGTTTTTT,CASSAGTGAVANEKLFF
TRBV9,TRBJ2-3,.,.,TGTGCCAGCAGCGTCTTAAGTAGTGGGGCAGATACGCAGTATTTT,CASSVLSSGADTQYF
TRBV3-1,TRBJ1-4,.,many,TGTGCCAGCAGCCAAGATAAGGGTAGGACCGCGGGAAAACTGTTTTTT,CASSQDKGRTAGKLFF
TRBV6-2/TRBV6-3,TRBJ1-2,TRBD1,.,TGTGCCAGCAAGAGGACAGGGCTATATGACTACACCTTC,CASKRTGLYDYTF